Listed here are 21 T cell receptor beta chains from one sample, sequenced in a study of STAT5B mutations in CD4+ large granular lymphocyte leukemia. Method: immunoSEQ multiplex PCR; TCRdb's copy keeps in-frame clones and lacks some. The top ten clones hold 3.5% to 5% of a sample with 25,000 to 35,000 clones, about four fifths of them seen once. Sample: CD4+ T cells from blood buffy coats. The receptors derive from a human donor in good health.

The CDR3 nucleotides are TGTGCCAGCAGTTTCTACGGACCGGGACGCGGCAATGAGCAGTTCTTC. Amino acid sequence: CASSFYGPGRGNEQFF. The chain has TRBV28 and TRBJ2-1; D possibly uses TRBD1 or TRBD2 (5 bases each). Trimming stripped 3 bases from V and 6 bases from J, with 18 bases between. There are 16 residues in the CDR3. From germline, CDR1 is MDHEN and CDR2 SYDVKM.

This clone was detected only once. CDR3 residues: CASSTRAGVPTSGQYF. CDR3 DNA sequence: TGTGCCAGCAGTACCCGAGCGGGAGTCCCTACGAGCGGGCAGTACTTC. This chain connects TRBV28 to TRBJ2-7; 8 positions match TRBD2. Germline V lookup: CDR1 MDHEN, CDR2 SYDVKM. This CDR3 comprises 16 residues. V lost 5 bases, J lost 9 bases, and 18 bases stayed unmatched. The full variable domain, completed using reference TRBV28 and TRBJ2-7, is DVKVTQSSRYLVKRTGEKVFLECVQDMDHENMFWYRQDPGLGLRLIYFSYDVKMKEKGDIPEGYSVSREKKERFSLILESASTNQTSMYLCASSTRAGVPTSGQYFGPGTRLTVT.

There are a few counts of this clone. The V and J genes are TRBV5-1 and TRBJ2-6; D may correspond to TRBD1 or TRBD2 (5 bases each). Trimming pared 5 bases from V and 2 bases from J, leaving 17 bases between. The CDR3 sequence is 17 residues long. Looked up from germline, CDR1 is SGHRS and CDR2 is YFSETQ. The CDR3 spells CASSGGTLNPGANVLTF. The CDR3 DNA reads TGCGCCAGCAGTGGTGGGACCTTAAATCCTGGGGCCAACGTCCTGACTTTC. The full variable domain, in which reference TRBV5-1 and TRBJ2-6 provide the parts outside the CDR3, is KAGVTQTPRYLIKTRGQQVTLSCSPISGHRSVSWYQQTPGQGLQFLFEYFSETQRNKGNFPGRFSGRQFSNSRSEMNVSTLELGDSALYLCASSGGTLNPGANVLTFGAGSRLTVL.

CDR3: CASSTLTGGSDGYTF. The DNA of the CDR3 is TGTGCCAGCAGCACCTTGACAGGTGGCAGTGACGGCTACACCTTC. The chain uses TRBV7-2 and TRBJ1-2; maybe TRBD1 (6 bases). This CDR3 contains 15 residues. V was pared by 5 bases and J by 8 bases, with 21 bases between. Germline V gene sequence: CDR1 SGHTA, CDR2 FQGNSA.

The CDR3: CSVEPGTGLLQGTQYF. Written as DNA, the CDR3 is TGCAGCGTTGAACCAGGGACAGGACTTTTGCAGGGTACGCAGTATTTT. The rearrangement joins TRBV29-1 to TRBJ2-3, with 8 bases lining up with TRBD1. Per the germline V gene, CDR1 is SQVTM and CDR2 is ANQGSEA. The V gene end was trimmed by 2 bases and the J gene end by 8 bases; junction bases not matched to a gene: 15. This CDR3 is 16 amino acids long.

This chain's CDR3 is CASSQETGTESYEQYF. The CDR3 coding sequence is TGTGCCAGCAGTCAAGAGACAGGGACGGAGTCCTACGAGCAGTACTTC. The J gene is TRBJ2-7, the V gene TRBV6-1; 7 bases line up with TRBD1. With 5 bases clipped from V and 1 base from J, the junction kept 11 bases outside the gene matches. Germline V CDR1 and CDR2: MNHNS, SASEGT. The CDR3 extends over 16 amino acids.

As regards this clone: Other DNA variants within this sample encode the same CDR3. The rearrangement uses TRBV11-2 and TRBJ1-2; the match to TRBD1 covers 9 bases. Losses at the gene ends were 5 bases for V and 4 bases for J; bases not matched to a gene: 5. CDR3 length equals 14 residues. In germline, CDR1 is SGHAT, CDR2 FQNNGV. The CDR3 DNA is TGTGCCAGCAGCCCCCGGACAGGGGTCTATGGCTACACCTTC. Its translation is CASSPRTGVYGYTF.

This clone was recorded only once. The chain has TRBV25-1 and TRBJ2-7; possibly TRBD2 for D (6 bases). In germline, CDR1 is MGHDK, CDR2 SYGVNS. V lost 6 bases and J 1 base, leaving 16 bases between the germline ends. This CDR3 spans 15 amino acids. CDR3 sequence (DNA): TGTGCCAGCAGGGACGCCGGGGGACGTTCCTACGAGCAGTACTTC. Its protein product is CASRDAGGRSYEQYF.

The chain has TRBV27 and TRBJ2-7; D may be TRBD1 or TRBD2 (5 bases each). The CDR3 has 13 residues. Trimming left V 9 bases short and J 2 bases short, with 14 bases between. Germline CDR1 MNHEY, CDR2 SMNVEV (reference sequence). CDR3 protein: CASRPGRTYEQYF. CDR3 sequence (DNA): TGTGCCAGTCGACCGGGACGGACCTACGAGCAGTACTTC.

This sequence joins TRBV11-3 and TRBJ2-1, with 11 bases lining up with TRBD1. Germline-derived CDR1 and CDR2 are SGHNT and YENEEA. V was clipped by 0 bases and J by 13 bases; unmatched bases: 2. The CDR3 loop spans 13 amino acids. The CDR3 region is CASSLEGQGVQFF. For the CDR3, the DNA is TGTGCCAGCAGCTTAGAGGGACAGGGGGTACAGTTCTTC.

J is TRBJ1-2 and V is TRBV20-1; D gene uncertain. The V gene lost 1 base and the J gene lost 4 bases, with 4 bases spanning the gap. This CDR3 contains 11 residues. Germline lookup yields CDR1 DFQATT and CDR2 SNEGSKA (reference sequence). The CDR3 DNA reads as TGCAGTGCTAGAGGATCCTATGGCTACACCTTC. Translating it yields CSARGSYGYTF.

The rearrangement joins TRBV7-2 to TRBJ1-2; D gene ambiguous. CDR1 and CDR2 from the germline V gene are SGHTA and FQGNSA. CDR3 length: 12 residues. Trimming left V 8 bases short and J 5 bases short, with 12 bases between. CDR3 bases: TGTGCCAGCCGGGCCTCGGGGTATGGCTACACCTTC. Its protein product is CASRASGYGYTF.

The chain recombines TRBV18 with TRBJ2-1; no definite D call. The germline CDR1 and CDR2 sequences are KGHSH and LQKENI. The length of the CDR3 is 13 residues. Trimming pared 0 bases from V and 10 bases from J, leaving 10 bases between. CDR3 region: CASSPPAVAEQFF. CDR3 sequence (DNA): TGTGCCAGCTCACCACCGGCCGTGGCGGAGCAGTTCTTC. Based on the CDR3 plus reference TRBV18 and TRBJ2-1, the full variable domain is NAGVMQNPRHLVRRRGQEARLRCSPMKGHSHVYWYRQLPEEGLKFMVYLQKENIIDESGMPKERFSAEFPKEGPSILRIQQVVRGDSAAYFCASSPPAVAEQFFGPGTRLTVL.

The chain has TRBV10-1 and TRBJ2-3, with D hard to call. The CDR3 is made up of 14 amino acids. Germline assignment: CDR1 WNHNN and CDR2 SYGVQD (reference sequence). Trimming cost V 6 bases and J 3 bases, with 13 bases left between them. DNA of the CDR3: TGCGCCAGCAGCGATGGTTCCGGGACAGATACGCAGTATTTT. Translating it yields CASSDGSGTDTQYF.

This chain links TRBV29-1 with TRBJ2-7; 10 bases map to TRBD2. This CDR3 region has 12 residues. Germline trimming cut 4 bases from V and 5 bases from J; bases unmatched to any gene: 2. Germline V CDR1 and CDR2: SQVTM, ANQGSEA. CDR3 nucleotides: TGCAGCGTTGCTAGCGGGAGCGACGAGCAGTACTTC. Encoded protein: CSVASGSDEQYF.

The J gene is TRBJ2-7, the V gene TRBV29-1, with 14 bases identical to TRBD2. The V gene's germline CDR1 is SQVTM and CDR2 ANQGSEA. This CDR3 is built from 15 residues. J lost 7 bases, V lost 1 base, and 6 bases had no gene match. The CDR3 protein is CSVEGGTSGSPEQYF. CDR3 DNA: TGCAGCGTTGAAGGGGGGACTAGCGGGAGCCCAGAGCAGTACTTC.

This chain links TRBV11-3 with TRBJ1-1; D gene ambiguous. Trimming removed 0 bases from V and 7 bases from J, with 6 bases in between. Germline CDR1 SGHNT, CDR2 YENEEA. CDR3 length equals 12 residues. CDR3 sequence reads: CASSLEGGEAFF. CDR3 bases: TGTGCCAGCAGCTTAGAGGGAGGTGAAGCTTTCTTT.

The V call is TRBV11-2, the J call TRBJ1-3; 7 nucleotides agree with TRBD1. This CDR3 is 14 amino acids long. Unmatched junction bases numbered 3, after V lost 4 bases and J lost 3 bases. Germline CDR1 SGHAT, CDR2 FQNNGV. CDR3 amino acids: CASSSRTGGNTIYF. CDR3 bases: TGTGCCAGCAGCTCCAGGACAGGTGGAAACACCATATATTTT.

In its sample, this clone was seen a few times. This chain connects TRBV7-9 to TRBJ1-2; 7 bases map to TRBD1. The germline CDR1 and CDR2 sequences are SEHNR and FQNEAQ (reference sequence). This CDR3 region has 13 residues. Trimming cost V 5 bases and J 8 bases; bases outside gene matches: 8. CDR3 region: CASSHDRVGGYTF. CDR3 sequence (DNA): TGTGCCAGCAGCCACGACAGGGTGGGAGGCTACACCTTC.

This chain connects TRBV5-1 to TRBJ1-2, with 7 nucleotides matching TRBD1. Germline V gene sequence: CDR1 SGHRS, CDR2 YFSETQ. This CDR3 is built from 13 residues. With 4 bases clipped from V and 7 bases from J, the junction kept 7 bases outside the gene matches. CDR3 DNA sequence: TGCGCCAGCAGCCAGGGACAGTTGGGTGGCTACACCTTC. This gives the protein CASSQGQLGGYTF.

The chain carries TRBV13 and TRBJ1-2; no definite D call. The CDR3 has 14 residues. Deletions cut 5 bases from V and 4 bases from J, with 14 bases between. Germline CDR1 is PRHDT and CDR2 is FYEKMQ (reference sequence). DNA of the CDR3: TGTGCCAGCAGCCCGCTCGGCGGCAGCTATGGCTACACCTTC. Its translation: CASSPLGGSYGYTF.